A single T cell receptor (beta chain) is shown here with its context. The source of the sample is a study of blood T cell repertoires in COVID-19. Background on the study: The United States, Italy and Spain were the sources of the acute and convalescent COVID-19 samples. T cells, B-cell-depleted T cells, or PBMCs supplied cDNA or gDNA.

Sequencing used immunoSEQ multiplex PCR; TCRdb keeps in-frame clones, though not all of them. Seen here are around 100,000 clones, roughly nine tenths observed once, and the top ten hold approximately 30%. Looked up from germline, CDR1 is MDHEN and CDR2 is SYDVKM. This CDR3 has 19 amino acids. Trimming took 1 base from V and 8 from J; bases not matched to a gene: 20. What was sequenced was peripheral blood. This chain connects TRBV28 to TRBJ1-2; TRBD1 aligns across 9 bases. The clonotype originates from a woman of 80 years or more with acute or convalescent COVID-19. The CDR3 region is CASSLSPFNDRGRFRGYTF. CDR3 coding DNA: TGTGCCAGCAGTTTATCTCCCTTCAACGACAGGGGGAGGTTCAGGGGCTACACCTTC.